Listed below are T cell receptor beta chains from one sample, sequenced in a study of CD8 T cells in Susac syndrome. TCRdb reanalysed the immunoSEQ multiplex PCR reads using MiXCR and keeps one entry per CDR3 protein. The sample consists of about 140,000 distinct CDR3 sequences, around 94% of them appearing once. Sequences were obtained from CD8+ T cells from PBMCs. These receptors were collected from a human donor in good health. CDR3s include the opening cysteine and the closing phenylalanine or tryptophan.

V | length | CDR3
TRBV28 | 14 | CASSSRGAGQPQHF
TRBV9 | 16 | CASSVAAGEPSYEQYF
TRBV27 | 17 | CASSLSRRGTLYYGYTF
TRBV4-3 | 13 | CASSQISGGEQFF
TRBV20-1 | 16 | CSARILKGSYTGELFF
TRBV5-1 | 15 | CASSSPGAPLDEQYF
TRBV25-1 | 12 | CASGLAGYEQFF
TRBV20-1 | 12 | CSANLLNGEQFF
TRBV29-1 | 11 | CSVPQGGTQYF
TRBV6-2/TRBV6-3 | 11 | CASSVYNEQFF
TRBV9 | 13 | CASSLGGLIEQYF
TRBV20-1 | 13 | CSAAEDRVYEQYF
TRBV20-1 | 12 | CGVGTVTYEQYF
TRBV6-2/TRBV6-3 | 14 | CASSSSGRQETQYF
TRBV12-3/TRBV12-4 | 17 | CASSLGGAGLAKNIQYF
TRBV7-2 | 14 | CASSLVGGANVLTF
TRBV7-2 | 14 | CASSFGTSFGEQYF
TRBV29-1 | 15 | CSVVSGAGLYNEQFF
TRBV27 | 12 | CASSAGPGRYTF
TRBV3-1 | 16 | CASSQAVTGYQETQYF
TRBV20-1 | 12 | CSAPAGVIEAFF
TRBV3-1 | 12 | CASPPDYQPQHF
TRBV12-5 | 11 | CASGSGTEAFF
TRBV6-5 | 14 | CATLSAGSGNEQFF
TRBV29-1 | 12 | CSVEGEEETQYF
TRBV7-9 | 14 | CASSLPGGNQPQHF
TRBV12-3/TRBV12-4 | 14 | CATSEAGVHNEQFF
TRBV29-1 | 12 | CSAMTGTDTQYF
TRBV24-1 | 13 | CATSDQDSNEQFF
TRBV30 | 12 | CAWGDNSYEQYF
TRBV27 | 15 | CASSFSPDRQETQYF
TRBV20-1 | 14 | CSARRLAGYNEQFF
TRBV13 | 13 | CASSSYNHNEQFF
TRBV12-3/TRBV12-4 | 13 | CASTLGGYTEAFF
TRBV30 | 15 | CAWNLGQAIGLGYTF
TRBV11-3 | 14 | CASSELGGSGEQFF
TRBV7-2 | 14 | CASSQNYVTYEQYF
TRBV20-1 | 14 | CSAGLAGGADTQYF
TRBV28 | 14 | CASRPGANTGELFF
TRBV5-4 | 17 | CASSWGASGKVDDEQFF
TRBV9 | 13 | CASSVAPPYEQYF
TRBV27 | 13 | CASSPTSGETQYF
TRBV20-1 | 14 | CSADPSGANTEAFF
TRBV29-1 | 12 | CSVVGTGVEQFF
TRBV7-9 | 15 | CASSPESGSPYEQYF
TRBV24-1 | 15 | CARTTRTSKDYEQYF
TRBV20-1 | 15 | CSARDGTSGMDTQYF
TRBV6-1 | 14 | CASSEQAGGYEQYF